In this sample, the clone carrying this T cell receptor (beta chain) turned up a few times. Germline V gene sequence: CDR1 SGHNT, CDR2 YYREEE (reference sequence). CDR3 length equals 16 residues. With V trimmed by 4 bases and J by 6 bases, 6 bases remained unmatched. These data are taken from a study of blood T cell repertoires in COVID-19. In the original analysis: From reference gene primer amplification, estimates of nucleated cell counts were derived. The protocol was immunoSEQ multiplex PCR, while the TCRdb copy is restricted to in-frame clones and leaves out a portion. V, J and clone size derive from that table, while D and trimming were established from the DNA sequence. The repertoire holds about 250,000 clones, with roughly 80% as singletons.

V and J are TRBV5-4 and TRBJ2-1; 14 bases line up with TRBD2. This sequence was found in a man in his forties or fifties with active or convalescent COVID-19. The sample taken for sequencing was peripheral blood. The CDR3 spells CASSPGGLAGGNEQFF. As DNA, the CDR3 is TGTGCCAGCAGCCCAGGCGGACTAGCGGGGGGCAATGAGCAGTTCTTC.